The 29 T cell receptor beta chains below all came from one sample that was sequenced in a study of graft-versus-host responses after intestinal transplantation. Sequencing used immunoSEQ multiplex PCR; TCRdb keeps in-frame clones, though not all of them. This table holds around 37,000 clones, under 85% found once. Sequences were derived from PBMCs, sampled approximately 1,000 days after transplant. Every receptor here comes from a human patient who received an intestinal transplant, so some T cells may come from the graft donor.

This rearrangement joins TRBV7-8 to TRBJ2-5, with D perhaps being TRBD1 or TRBD2 (5 bases each). The CDR3 extends over 16 amino acids. The ends were cut back, 0 bases at V and 2 bases at J, with 13 bases in the middle. The germline V gene has CDR1 SGHVS and CDR2 FQNEAQ. CDR3 coding DNA: TGTGCCAGCAGCTTAGCCCCAGGGAGAGGTCAAGAGACCCAGTACTTC. It translates to CASSLAPGRGQETQYF.

This rearrangement joins TRBV5-1 to TRBJ2-7, with 10 bases lining up with TRBD1. The CDR3 has 15 amino acids. V gave up 4 bases and J gave up 5 bases; unmatched junction bases: 9. Germline V CDR1 and CDR2: SGHRS, YFSETQ. DNA of the CDR3: TGCGCCAGCAGCCCTGGGACAGGGGTAATCCACGAGCAGTACTTC. Translation: CASSPGTGVIHEQYF. The full variable domain, in which reference TRBV5-1 and TRBJ2-7 provide the parts outside the CDR3, is KAGVTQTPRYLIKTRGQQVTLSCSPISGHRSVSWYQQTPGQGLQFLFEYFSETQRNKGNFPGRFSGRQFSNSRSEMNVSTLELGDSALYLCASSPGTGVIHEQYFGPGTRLTVT.

The rearrangement links TRBV4-2 to TRBJ1-5; no firm D call. Germline V gene data show CDR1 as LGHNA and CDR2 as YNFKEQ. This CDR3 is 15 amino acids long. The V end was cut by 1 base, the J end by 7 bases, with 14 bases between. The CDR3 sequence: CASSQGREIVQPQHF. For the CDR3, the DNA is TGTGCCAGCAGCCAAGGACGAGAAATTGTCCAGCCCCAGCATTTT.

This clone was counted a few times. The chain combines TRBV7-9 with TRBJ2-4; weak D call: TRBD1 (6 bases). The V and J ends lost 4 bases and 0 bases respectively, with 10 bases between them. The CDR3 is 15 residues long. From germline, CDR1 is SEHNR and CDR2 FQNEAQ (reference sequence). CDR3 residues: CASSSQGRAKNIQYF. CDR3 DNA: TGTGCCAGCAGCTCCCAGGGGAGAGCCAAAAACATTCAGTACTTC.

The rearrangement uses TRBV6-5 and TRBJ2-1; a possible D gene is TRBD2 (6 bases). Trimming cost V 0 bases and J 6 bases, with 15 bases left between them. The CDR3 is 16 amino acids. In germline, CDR1 is MNHEY, CDR2 SVGAGI. The CDR3 DNA follows: TGTGCCAGCAGTTACTCAGGGGCGGGGTCTATCAATGAGCAGTTCTTC. This encodes CASSYSGAGSINEQFF.

Only one count was recorded for this clone. The CDR3 DNA sequence: TGTGCCAGCAGCTTGGGGATCGGGCACCTGTCGAACACCGGGGAGCTGTTTTTT. It codes for CASSLGIGHLSNTGELFF. The genes are TRBV7-2 and TRBJ2-2; D is undetermined. Germline V CDR1 and CDR2: SGHTA, FQGNSA. The CDR3 contains 18 residues. V was clipped by 3 bases and J by 0 bases, with 17 bases between them.

The gene calls are TRBV2 and TRBJ2-4, with no clear D. Deletions cut 5 bases from V and 0 bases from J, with 14 bases between. The CDR3 extends over 16 amino acids. Germline V gene data show CDR1 as SNHLY and CDR2 as FYNNEI. As DNA, the CDR3 is TGTGCCAGCAGTTCCGAGACATCGATAGCCAAAAACATTCAGTACTTC. It codes for CASSSETSIAKNIQYF.

V is TRBV29-1 and J is TRBJ2-1; D gene unclear. The CDR3 runs 11 residues. Germline loops: CDR1 SQVTM, CDR2 ANQGSEA. Trimming left V 4 bases short and J 9 bases short, with 10 bases between. In nucleotides, the CDR3 is TGCAGCGTTGTAGTACCCGGTGAGCAGTTCTTC. As protein: CSVVVPGEQFF.

This chain joins TRBV5-6 and TRBJ1-1; weak D call: TRBD1 (5 bases). CDR1 and CDR2 from the germline V gene are SGHDT and YYEEEE. This CDR3 has 14 amino acids. Deletions cut 4 bases from V and 5 bases from J, with 15 bases between. Here the CDR3 DNA reads TGTGCCAGCAGCGTCTTCGGGGGAGCGACTGAAGCTTTCTTT. This encodes CASSVFGGATEAFF. Based on the CDR3 plus reference TRBV5-6 and TRBJ1-1, the full variable domain is DAGVTQSPTHLIKTRGQQVTLRCSPKSGHDTVSWYQQALGQGPQFIFQYYEEEERQRGNFPDRFSGHQFPNYSSELNVNALLLGDSALYLCASSVFGGATEAFFGQGTRLTVV.

The chain uses TRBV30 and TRBJ1-6; D gene ambiguous. This CDR3 contains 14 residues. CDR1 GTSNPN and CDR2 SVGIG come from the germline V gene (reference sequence). V shed 3 bases and J shed 7 bases, with 13 bases lying between them. The DNA of the CDR3 is TGTGCCTGGAGAGACCCGGGAAACAATTCACCCCTCCACTTT. This gives the protein CAWRDPGNNSPLHF.

The chain couples TRBV6-1 to TRBJ2-1; 10 bases map to TRBD1. After removal of 2 bases from V and 0 bases from J, the junction contained 13 bases not matched to a gene. Germline V CDR1 and CDR2: MNHNS, SASEGT. This CDR3 spans 20 amino acids. CDR3 DNA: TGTGCCAGCAGTGAAACTCCGGGACAGGGGTTTTTGGGCTCCTACAATGAGCAGTTCTTC. Encoded protein: CASSETPGQGFLGSYNEQFF.

There are a few counts of this clone. This chain links TRBV4-2 with TRBJ1-1; no reliable D call. V lost 0 bases, J lost 7 bases, and 9 bases lay in between. Germline assignment: CDR1 LGHNA and CDR2 YNFKEQ. CDR3 size: 13 residues. CDR3: CASSQDRSLEAFF. As DNA, the CDR3 is TGTGCCAGCAGCCAAGATCGCTCCCTTGAAGCTTTCTTT.

With respect to this clone: Additional DNA sequences in this sample encode the identical CDR3. This rearrangement joins TRBV7-9 to TRBJ2-3, with TRBD1 matching 9 bases. CDR1 and CDR2 from the germline V gene are SEHNR and FQNEAQ (reference sequence). The ends lost 6 bases at V and 5 bases at J; junction bases unmatched: 6. This CDR3 contains 14 residues. The DNA of the CDR3 is TGTGCCAGCAGAACGACAGGGGGGAAAGATACGCAGTATTTT. It yields the protein CASRTTGGKDTQYF.

V and J are TRBV7-3 and TRBJ2-7; 8 bases agree with TRBD1. The CDR3 is made up of 14 amino acids. The V and J ends lost 3 bases and 3 bases, in that order; junction bases with no gene match: 4. CDR1 is SGHTA, CDR2 FQGTGA, per germline. The CDR3 loop reads CASSFWTGSYEQYF. CDR3 DNA sequence: TGTGCCAGCAGCTTCTGGACAGGGAGCTACGAGCAGTACTTC.

The chain is built from TRBV5-1 and TRBJ2-5; 10 bases match TRBD2. The CDR3 length is 15 residues. CDR1 and CDR2 (germline): SGHRS, YFSETQ. V trimming: 2 bases; J trimming: 2 bases; junction bases outside the gene matches: 3. The CDR3 region is CASSFSSGSQETQYF. For the CDR3, the DNA is TGCGCCAGCAGCTTTTCTAGCGGGAGTCAAGAGACCCAGTACTTC.

The chain carries TRBV5-1 and TRBJ1-2; no clear D. V was pared by 0 bases and J by 8 bases, with 8 bases between. The CDR3 covers 12 residues. Germline assignment: CDR1 SGHRS and CDR2 YFSETQ. This chain's CDR3 is CASSLDPGGYTF. In DNA form, the CDR3 reads TGCGCCAGCAGCTTGGACCCTGGGGGCTACACCTTC.

The chain links TRBV6-5 to TRBJ1-2; unclear D gene. In germline, CDR1 is MNHEY, CDR2 SVGAGI. This CDR3 contains 14 residues. With 4 bases removed from V and 4 bases from J, the gap between germline ends came to 13 bases. For the CDR3, the DNA is TGTGCCAGCAGTTTCTTAACTCTAGTCTATGGCTACACCTTC. It yields the protein CASSFLTLVYGYTF.

This rearrangement joins TRBV10-3 to TRBJ2-2, with D maybe TRBD1 (5 bases). Per the germline V gene, CDR1 is ENHRY and CDR2 is SYGVKD. V was clipped by 3 bases and J by 0 bases, with 5 bases between them. CDR3 length: 14 residues. This CDR3 is CAISDRANTGELFF. DNA for the CDR3: TGTGCCATCAGTGACAGGGCGAACACCGGGGAGCTGTTTTTT.

This sequence joins TRBV5-1 and TRBJ2-7; 7 bases line up with TRBD1. The V gene end was trimmed by 4 bases and the J gene end by 0 bases; junction bases not matched to a gene: 4. This CDR3 comprises 14 residues. CDR1 is SGHRS and CDR2 is YFSETQ in the germline V gene. The CDR3 loop is CASSPWDSSYEQYF. CDR3 coding DNA: TGCGCCAGCAGCCCCTGGGACAGCTCCTACGAGCAGTACTTC.

The CDR3 DNA is TGTGCCAGCAGCTTGGGAACCGGGGAGCTGTTTTTT. Translation: CASSLGTGELFF. The chain uses TRBV7-3 and TRBJ2-2; D unclear. Germline CDR1 reads SGHTA; CDR2 reads FQGTGA. The CDR3 spans 12 residues. V shed 3 bases and J shed 5 bases, with 4 bases lying between them.

This clone appeared once. The chain carries TRBV4-1 and TRBJ2-7; TRBD1 agrees at 7 bases. From germline, CDR1 is MGHRA and CDR2 YSYEKL. V gave up 0 bases and J gave up 2 bases; unmatched junction bases: 7. This CDR3 spans 16 amino acids. The CDR3 DNA reads as TGCGCCAGCAGCCAAGATGGGGACAGTTTAGCCTACGAGCAGTACTTC. Its protein product is CASSQDGDSLAYEQYF.

The chain recombines TRBV28 with TRBJ2-5; D gene ambiguous. In germline, CDR1 is MDHEN, CDR2 SYDVKM. V dropped 1 base and J dropped 5 bases, with 2 bases sitting between them. The CDR3 is 11 residues long. CDR3 DNA: TGTGCCAGCAGTTTATATGAGACCCAGTACTTC. It translates to CASSLYETQYF.

V is TRBV5-7 and J is TRBJ2-1; D unclear. TRBV5-7 is assigned to the ORF class and has an uncertain function. The CDR3 covers 14 residues. Trimming left V 0 bases short and J 3 bases short, with 7 bases between. CDR3 residues: CASSLGTGYNEQFF. DNA of the CDR3: TGTGCCAGCAGCTTGGGGACCGGCTACAATGAGCAGTTCTTC.

V usage is TRBV1 and J usage is TRBJ2-5; the table names TRBD2, a call not compared with the DNA. TRBV1 is a pseudogene segment. There are 15 residues in the CDR3. CDR3 sequence (DNA): TGCACCAGCAGCCTGCTAGCGGGGGAGGGGGAGACCCAGTACTTC. It is translated as CTSSLLAGEGETQYF.

J is TRBJ1-2 and V is TRBV5-4; 8 bases align to TRBD1. Germline assignment: CDR1 SGHNT and CDR2 YYREEE (reference sequence). This CDR3 has 13 amino acids. The ends lost 5 bases at V and 5 bases at J; junction bases unmatched: 5. CDR3 sequence (DNA): TGTGCCAGCAGTTCAACAGGGGGGTATGGCTACACCTTC. This gives the protein CASSSTGGYGYTF.

The rearrangement links TRBV7-2 to TRBJ2-3; D uncertain. The V end lost 5 bases, the J end lost 5 bases, and 8 bases lay between the germline ends. CDR1 and CDR2 from the germline V gene are SGHTA and FQGNSA. The CDR3 has 12 residues. CDR3 in amino acids: CASSPPLDTQYF. DNA for the CDR3: TGTGCCAGCAGCCCCCCACTAGATACGCAGTATTTT. The variable domain in full, with the rest retrieved from reference TRBV7-2 and TRBJ2-3, is GAGVSQSPSNKVTEKGKDVELRCDPISGHTALYWYRQSLGQGLEFLIYFQGNSAPDKSGLPSDRFSAERTGGSVSTLTIQRTQQEDSAVYLCASSPPLDTQYFGPGTRLTVL.

This chain joins TRBV27 and TRBJ2-1; D is ambiguous. The CDR3 covers 14 residues. V was shortened by 8 bases and J by 4 bases, with 15 bases between the two germline ends. Germline loops: CDR1 MNHEY, CDR2 SMNVEV (reference sequence). Here the CDR3 reads CASRSPFGYNEQFF. The CDR3 nucleotides read TGTGCCAGCCGGAGCCCGTTCGGGTACAATGAGCAGTTCTTC.

The chain links TRBV11-2 to TRBJ1-4; D gene uncertain. The CDR3 length is 15 residues. From germline, CDR1 is SGHAT and CDR2 FQNNGV. V shed 0 bases and J shed 7 bases, with 12 bases lying between them. DNA for the CDR3: TGTGCCAGCAGCTTAGAAACAGTTTCTTTTGAAAAACTGTTTTTT. Translated: CASSLETVSFEKLFF. The full variable domain, rest sourced from reference TRBV11-2 and TRBJ1-4, is EAGVAQSPRYKIIEKRQSVAFWCNPISGHATLYWYQQILGQGPKLLIQFQNNGVVDDSQLPKDRFSAERLKGVDSTLKIQPAKLEDSAVYLCASSLETVSFEKLFFGSGTQLSVL.

The V gene is TRBV6-5, the J gene TRBJ2-3; no firm D call. Trimming took off 6 bases at V and 3 bases at J, with 10 bases between the two ends. This CDR3 contains 13 residues. Germline loops: CDR1 MNHEY, CDR2 SVGAGI. The CDR3 region has the DNA TGTGCCAGCAGCTTCCGGCTAACAGATACGCAGTATTTT. This sequence encodes CASSFRLTDTQYF.